This T cell receptor (beta chain) was sequenced in a study of regulatory T cells in long-lasting Graves disease. General study results and limits: The number of shared public clonotypes was higher in persistent patients (2,741) than new patients (966). Results may be inaccurate due to the small sample size.

CDR3 length: 13 amino acids. Trimming removed 10 bases at V and 6 bases at J, with 19 bases between. The V gene's germline CDR1 is SGHDT and CDR2 YYEEEE. The time point here: persistent/refractory GD, antithyroid drugs over 5 years with positive TRAb. With RNA extracted from PBMCs as input, the TCR library was made. The peripheral blood volume drawn was 7 to 10 milliliters, and it was collected into EDTA tubes. iRepertoire HTBI primers and Arm-PCR of CDR3 regions built TCR beta libraries. MiXCR, run by TCRdb on the multiplex PCR reads, gives a single entry per CDR3 protein. The sample includes hundreds of thousands of distinct CDR3 sequences, around a fifth of them seen just once. This clonotype was observed a handful of times. Its antigen is undetermined.

This clonotype was obtained from a female donor with Graves disease. This chain connects TRBV5-6 to TRBJ1-1, with a possible D match to TRBD1 (5 bases). Sequencing was performed on peripheral blood mononuclear cells (PBMCs), taken when the disease was refractory, from a patient treated with antithyroid drugs. The CDR3: CAGAERSPPEAFF. CDR3 nucleotide sequence: TGTGCCGGGGCGGAAAGAAGCCCTCCTGAAGCTTTCTTT.